This T cell receptor (beta chain) was found in a study of graft-versus-host responses after intestinal transplantation. The wider study: The transplants performed in recipients were multivisceral, liver-intestinal, or isolated intestinal.

V was clipped by 1 base and J by 2 bases, with 9 bases between them. Germline V gene lookup returns CDR1 SGHRS and CDR2 YFSETQ. The CDR3 has 14 residues. Here immunoSEQ multiplex PCR was the method, and the copy in TCRdb shows in-frame clones only, minus some. The sample shows around 9,000 clones, about four fifths of them seen only once. The graft tissue was processed, and this released both intraepithelial and lamina propria lymphocytes. The TCR comes from a human patient who received an intestinal transplant, so some T cells may come from the graft donor. Sequencing was performed on ileum tissue, taken less than 550 days after intestinal transplant. This rearrangement joins TRBV5-1 to TRBJ1-2; D possibly corresponds to TRBD1 (5 bases). In DNA, the CDR3 is TGCGCCAGCAGCTTGAGGGGTCAAAACTATGGCTACACCTTC. Residues: CASSLRGQNYGYTF.